Each of the 20 T cell receptor beta chains below was sequenced from the same sample in a study of regulatory T cells in long-lasting Graves disease. The time point was: newly diagnosed GD, antithyroid drugs for less than 3 months. Scientists built the TCR library using RNA that was extracted from PBMCs. Researchers made TCR beta libraries by using iRepertoire HTBI primers and running Arm-PCR on CDR3 regions. TCRdb redid the calling of the multiplex PCR reads with MiXCR, one entry per CDR3 protein. The sample includes about half a million distinct CDR3 sequences, around 12% of them seen just once. These data also featured in a second study, about T cells in Graves' hyperthyroidism and ophthalmopathy.

The specimen comprised peripheral blood mononuclear cells (PBMCs), sampled at new diagnosis, from a patient treated with antithyroid drugs. The receptors derive from a woman aged 30 to 39 with Graves disease.

There are a few counts of this clonotype. The chain employs TRBV4-1 and TRBJ2-5; D is ambiguous. V was shortened by 1 base and J by 5 bases, with 8 bases between the two germline ends. This CDR3 is 13 amino acids long. Germline V gives CDR1 MGHRA, CDR2 YSYEKL. DNA of the CDR3: TGCGCCAGCAGCCAAGTGGCCCCGGAGACCCAGTACTTC. It codes for CASSQVAPETQYF.

The chain employs TRBV20-1 and TRBJ1-3, with TRBD1 as a possible D gene (5 bases). V gave up 4 bases and J gave up 0 bases, with 16 bases separating them. There are 16 residues in the CDR3. The germline gives CDR1 DFQATT, CDR2 SNEGSKA (reference sequence). Here the CDR3 reads CSAKKRGLSSGNTIYF. In DNA form, the CDR3 reads TGCAGTGCTAAGAAAAGGGGACTGAGCTCTGGAAACACCATATATTTT.

This clonotype was seen only a few times. Here the CDR3 DNA reads TGTGCCAGTAGTGGGACAGGGACTGTCTACAATGAGCAGTTCTTC. Amino acid sequence: CASSGTGTVYNEQFF. The chain joins TRBV19 to TRBJ2-1; 9 positions agree with TRBD1. This CDR3 comprises 15 residues. J was trimmed by 3 bases and V by 5 bases; bases with no gene match: 5. Per the germline V gene, CDR1 is LNHDA and CDR2 is SQIVND (reference sequence). Full variable domain (outside the CDR3, taken from reference TRBV19 and TRBJ2-1): DGGITQSPKYLFRKEGQNVTLSCEQNLNHDAMYWYRQDPGQGLRLIYYSQIVNDFQKGDIAEGYSVSREKKESFPLTVTSAQKNPTAFYLCASSGTGTVYNEQFFGPGTRLTVL.

This clonotype was counted only a few times. V usage is TRBV11-3 and J usage is TRBJ2-1, with 9 bases aligning to TRBD1. V shed 5 bases, J shed 8 bases, and the junction held 13 bases outside the gene matches. The germline CDR1 and CDR2 sequences are SGHNT and YENEEA. The CDR3 extends over 16 amino acids. In DNA form, the CDR3 reads TGTGCCAGCAGCGACTACGGGACAGGGAAATTAGATGAGCAGTTCTTC. This encodes CASSDYGTGKLDEQFF.

The chain is built from TRBV5-1 and TRBJ1-4; D gene unclear. Germline V gives CDR1 SGHRS, CDR2 YFSETQ. The CDR3 covers 15 residues. The V and J ends lost 4 bases and 5 bases respectively, with 15 bases between them. The CDR3: CASSPRTDSNEKLFF. The CDR3 DNA reads as TGCGCCAGCAGCCCCCGGACGGATTCAAATGAAAAACTGTTTTTT.

This chain joins TRBV9 and TRBJ1-6; D call uncertain. Germline CDR1 is SGDLS and CDR2 is YYNGEE. This CDR3 region has 15 residues. With 0 bases removed from V and 8 bases from J, the gap between germline ends came to 12 bases. CDR3 nucleotides: TGTGCCAGCAGCGTAGATGGGGATTTGGATTCACCCCTCCACTTT. This gives the protein CASSVDGDLDSPLHF.

The rearrangement uses TRBV7-3 and TRBJ2-5; TRBD1 matches 7 bases. CDR3 length equals 15 residues. With 5 bases clipped from V and 5 bases from J, the junction kept 11 bases outside the gene matches. Germline CDR1 is SGHTA and CDR2 is FQGTGA. CDR3 residues: CASSPGKGARETQYF. CDR3 DNA: TGTGCCAGCAGCCCCGGCAAGGGGGCGCGGGAGACCCAGTACTTC.

This clonotype came up many times. V usage is TRBV7-3 and J usage is TRBJ1-6, with TRBD1 matching over 8 bases. Germline trimming cut 2 bases from V and 7 bases from J; bases unmatched to any gene: 7. Looked up from germline, CDR1 is SGHTA and CDR2 is FQGTGA. The CDR3 length is 16 residues. Here the CDR3 reads CASSLQGAAANSPLHF. CDR3 coding DNA: TGTGCCAGCAGCTTACAGGGGGCCGCCGCCAATTCACCCCTCCACTTT.

This clonotype was recorded many times. The chain joins TRBV11-2 to TRBJ2-2; no firm D call. The CDR3 contains 16 residues. Trimming left V 4 bases short and J 1 base short, with 13 bases between. Germline V gene sequence: CDR1 SGHAT, CDR2 FQNNGV. CDR3 protein: CASSSRIIVNTGELFF. The CDR3, as DNA: TGTGCCAGCAGCTCGCGAATCATCGTGAACACCGGGGAGCTGTTTTTT. Full variable domain (outside the CDR3, taken from reference TRBV11-2 and TRBJ2-2): EAGVAQSPRYKIIEKRQSVAFWCNPISGHATLYWYQQILGQGPKLLIQFQNNGVVDDSQLPKDRFSAERLKGVDSTLKIQPAKLEDSAVYLCASSSRIIVNTGELFFGEGSRLTVL.

This clonotype was seen ten or more times. The rearrangement uses TRBV12-3 or TRBV12-4 and TRBJ1-3, with D uncertain. V lost 0 bases and J 0 bases, leaving 12 bases between the germline ends. CDR3 length: 17 amino acids. This chain's CDR3 is CASSLARPIHSGNTIYF. DNA for the CDR3: TGTGCCAGCAGTTTAGCGCGGCCGATCCACTCTGGAAACACCATATATTTT.

This clonotype was counted only a few times. This chain connects TRBV7-8 to TRBJ2-2; possible D gene TRBD1, 6 bases. The CDR3 covers 15 residues. Germline CDR1 is SGHVS and CDR2 is FQNEAQ. V gave up 1 base and J gave up 6 bases, with 12 bases separating them. The CDR3 nucleotides are TGTGCCAGCAGCTTAGAACGCAGGGGCCCCGGGGAGCTGTTTTTT. Protein product: CASSLERRGPGELFF.

This clonotype was recorded at least ten times. The rearrangement links TRBV28 to TRBJ1-2, with 7 bases matching TRBD1. The germline gives CDR1 MDHEN, CDR2 SYDVKM. The junction had 13 bases not matched to a gene; V was cut back by 5 bases and J by 4 bases. The CDR3 totals 16 residues. CDR3 DNA: TGTGCCAGCAGTGTACCCCTCCCGGACAGGTTCTATGGCTACACCTTC. It yields the protein CASSVPLPDRFYGYTF.

This clonotype was detected many times. This chain uses TRBV7-2 with TRBJ1-1; D is unclear. Trimming removed 3 bases from V and 3 bases from J, with 5 bases in between. The germline V gene has CDR1 SGHTA and CDR2 FQGNSA. The CDR3 is 12 amino acids. The CDR3 nucleotides are TGTGCCAGCAGCTTTAGTTACACTGAAGCTTTCTTT. It specifies CASSFSYTEAFF.

As regards this clonotype: A clone one base away is much larger, so this may be a read error. This likely comes from a read error, as the CDR3 has no conserved phenylalanine or tryptophan at its end. The rearrangement joins TRBV6-5 to TRBJ1-1, with unresolved D. Per germline, CDR1 MNHEY and CDR2 SVGAGI. This CDR3 comprises 19 residues. V lost 0 bases to trimming and J lost 0 bases, with 20 bases between them. CDR3 protein: CASSYSTLVKNAMNTEAFS. The CDR3 DNA is TGTGCCAGCAGTTACTCGACCCTCGTCAAAAACGCCATGAACACTGAAGCTTTCTCT.

This clonotype showed up many times. The chain is built from TRBV20-1 and TRBJ2-7; 10 bases line up with TRBD1. V shed 1 base, J shed 5 bases, and the junction held 8 bases outside the gene matches. Germline assignment: CDR1 DFQATT and CDR2 SNEGSKA (reference sequence). CDR3 length equals 15 residues. CDR3 residues: CSARGGQGNIDEQYF. The CDR3 coding sequence is TGCAGTGCTAGAGGGGGACAGGGGAACATCGACGAGCAGTACTTC.

This clonotype was observed many times. This chain connects TRBV2 to TRBJ2-7; D not resolved. The germline CDR1 and CDR2 sequences are SNHLY and FYNNEI. The CDR3 spans 13 residues. Trimming cost V 2 bases and J 2 bases, with 7 bases left between them. The CDR3, as DNA: TGTGCCAGCAGTGAAATCGTGACCTACGAGCAGTACTTC. Translation gives CASSEIVTYEQYF.

This clonotype has at least ten counts. This chain uses TRBV3-1 with TRBJ1-2; D gene uncertain. This CDR3 comprises 16 residues. The V gene's germline CDR1 is LGHDT and CDR2 YNNKEL (reference sequence). Trimming pared 4 bases from V and 1 base from J, leaving 16 bases between. CDR3 protein: CASSPSWHDSNYGYTF. The CDR3 DNA follows: TGTGCCAGCAGCCCCTCTTGGCACGATAGTAACTATGGCTACACCTTC.

The chain links TRBV27 to TRBJ2-7; 8 nucleotides line up with TRBD1. Germline-derived CDR1 and CDR2 are MNHEY and SMNVEV (reference sequence). V dropped 5 bases and J dropped 6; count of bases not matched to a gene: 15. The CDR3 has 16 amino acids. CDR3 in amino acids: CASSPSWTGLYAEQYF. CDR3 DNA: TGTGCCAGCAGTCCCTCCTGGACAGGGCTATATGCCGAGCAGTACTTC.

This clonotype has at least ten counts. This chain uses TRBV30 with TRBJ1-5, with D maybe TRBD1 (6 bases). The CDR3 runs to 14 residues. Germline values: CDR1 GTSNPN, CDR2 SVGIG (reference sequence). V shed 3 bases and J shed 4 bases, with 13 bases lying between them. CDR3 DNA sequence: TGTGCCTGGAGCCTGGACAGTTTTAATCAGCCCCAGCATTTT. Encoded protein: CAWSLDSFNQPQHF.

This clonotype was observed many times. This sequence joins TRBV5-1 and TRBJ1-4, with a possible D match to TRBD1 (6 bases). Per germline, CDR1 SGHRS and CDR2 YFSETQ. This CDR3 comprises 16 residues. V lost 5 bases to trimming and J lost 7 bases, with 21 bases between them. The CDR3 here is CASRSGQSQGFEKLFF. Written as DNA, the CDR3 is TGCGCCAGCAGGTCAGGACAGTCGCAGGGGTTTGAAAAACTGTTTTTT.